This section outlines one TCR beta chain sequence together with its context. The data stem from a study of neurological immune-mediated disorders. V lost 6 bases and J lost 0, with 20 bases in between. CDR3 length: 16 amino acids. Germline V lookup: CDR1 DFQATT, CDR2 SNEGSKA (reference sequence). Time point given: technical triplicate 2. TCRdb re-called the 5' RACE reads through MiXCR, storing one row per CDR3 protein. The sample yields 30,000 or so distinct CDR3 sequences, about an eighth seen once. The specimen sequenced was CD4+ T cells from blood. The gene calls are TRBV20-1 and TRBJ2-5, with D tentatively TRBD1 or TRBD2 (5 bases each). The TCR sequence derives from a female donor with HTLV-1-associated myelopathy (HAM/TSP). This CDR3 is CSALTGRARYQETQYF. CDR3 sequence (DNA): TGCAGTGCACTCACGGGACGGGCGCGCTACCAAGAGACCCAGTACTTC.